Listed here are 21 T cell receptor beta chains from one sample, sequenced in a study of T cell repertoires in cytomegalovirus infection. From the reads, TCRdb called clonotypes with MiXCR, one entry per CDR3 protein. The sample consists of roughly 500,000 distinct CDR3 sequences, more than 30% of them appearing once. No antigen has been identified for these receptors. Sequencing used cultured PBMCs, obtained from culture after CMV antigen stimulation. All receptors come from a human donor in good health (CMV status not recorded). Some clones in this sample may be carry-over from other donors' samples.

The chain joins TRBV6-5 to TRBJ2-6, with TRBD2 as a possible D gene (6 bases). Trimming took 8 bases from V and 0 from J, leaving 11 bases between them. CDR3 length: 15 residues. Germline V gives CDR1 MNHEY, CDR2 SVGAGI. CDR3 residues: CASGGAHSGANVLTF. CDR3 nucleotide sequence: TGTGCCAGCGGCGGGGCCCACTCTGGGGCCAACGTCCTGACTTTC.

The chain links TRBV24-1 to TRBJ2-3; a possible D gene is TRBD1 (6 bases). Trimming removed 4 bases at V and 3 bases at J, with 16 bases between. The germline gives CDR1 KGHDR, CDR2 SFDVKD. This CDR3 is 16 amino acids long. The chain's CDR3 is CATSELDRSRTDTQYF. The CDR3 DNA reads as TGTGCCACCAGTGAGCTGGACAGAAGTAGGACAGATACGCAGTATTTT.

This chain joins TRBV7-2 and TRBJ2-3; 8 bases match TRBD2. With V trimmed by 3 bases and J by 0 bases, 5 bases remained unmatched. This CDR3 has 16 amino acids. Germline V CDR1 and CDR2: SGHTA, FQGNSA. The CDR3 spells CASSFRLATSTDTQYF. The CDR3 DNA reads as TGTGCCAGCAGCTTCCGACTAGCGACGAGCACAGATACGCAGTATTTT.

This chain links TRBV19 with TRBJ2-5; perhaps TRBD2 as D (5 bases). Trimming removed 3 bases at V and 6 bases at J, with 11 bases between. The CDR3 consists of 13 residues. CDR1 is LNHDA, CDR2 SQIVND, per germline (reference sequence). CDR3 region: CASSIGLFKTQYF. The CDR3 region has the DNA TGTGCCAGTAGTATCGGACTTTTTAAGACCCAGTACTTC. The variable domain in full, completed from reference TRBV19 and TRBJ2-5, reads DGGITQSPKYLFRKEGQNVTLSCEQNLNHDAMYWYRQDPGQGLRLIYYSQIVNDFQKGDIAEGYSVSREKKESFPLTVTSAQKNPTAFYLCASSIGLFKTQYFGPGTRLLVL.

The chain joins TRBV12-5 to TRBJ2-5, with 11 bases matching TRBD2. The CDR3 runs to 14 residues. The germline V gene encodes CDR1 LGHNT and CDR2 FRNRAP. Trimming at V came to 6 bases and at J to 3 bases, leaving 3 bases not matched to a gene. CDR3 sequence (DNA): TGTGCTAGTGGCCGTAGCGGGAGGGAAGAGACCCAGTACTTC. Its translation is CASGRSGREETQYF.

This clonotype was observed a few times. CDR3 DNA: TGTGCCAGCAGGTACCTCGACAGGGGGATGCATGAGCAGTTCTTC. Its protein is CASRYLDRGMHEQFF. The chain recombines TRBV6-5 with TRBJ2-1, with 9 bases lining up with TRBD1. Per the germline V gene, CDR1 is MNHEY and CDR2 is SVGAGI. J was trimmed by 8 bases and V by 6 bases; bases with no gene match: 11. This CDR3 comprises 15 residues.

The V call is TRBV30, the J call TRBJ2-3; D may correspond to TRBD1 or TRBD2 (6 bases each). CDR1 and CDR2 from the germline V gene are GTSNPN and SVGIG (reference sequence). The CDR3 sequence is 12 residues long. Trimming removed 4 bases at V and 8 bases at J, with 13 bases between. DNA of the CDR3: TGTGCCTGGAATAGCGGAGGGGGTACGCAGTATTTT. As protein: CAWNSGGGTQYF. The full variable domain, its missing parts supplied by reference TRBV30 and TRBJ2-3, is SQTIHQWPATLVQPVGSPLSLECTVEGTSNPNLYWYRQAAGRGLQLLFYSVGIGQISSEVPQNLSASRPQDRQFILSSKKLLLSDSGFYLCAWNSGGGTQYFGPGTRLTVL.

This clonotype has only a few counts. The chain joins TRBV7-9 to TRBJ2-4; 12 bases map to TRBD2. The CDR3 is 16 residues long. Germline values: CDR1 SEHNR, CDR2 FQNEAQ (reference sequence). V was clipped by 5 bases and J by 5 bases; unmatched bases: 7. CDR3 sequence (DNA): TGTGCCAGCAGCCCCCTCCCTAGCGGGAGGGAAAACATTCAGTACTTC. This encodes CASSPLPSGRENIQYF.

The chain employs TRBV6-2 or TRBV6-3 and TRBJ1-2; D gene unclear. The V gene's germline CDR1 is MNHEY and CDR2 SVGEGT. V lost 8 bases to trimming and J lost 3 bases, with 13 bases between them. CDR3 length equals 13 residues. The DNA of the CDR3 is TGTGCCAGCTGGGGATCCCCTCACTATGGCTACACCTTC. It is translated as CASWGSPHYGYTF.

This clonotype was seen many times. The chain uses TRBV28 and TRBJ2-1; D remains ambiguous. The CDR3 is 14 amino acids. Trimming removed 3 bases from V and 0 bases from J, with 6 bases in between. Per germline, CDR1 MDHEN and CDR2 SYDVKM. The CDR3 sequence is CASSFVLSYNEQFF. CDR3 sequence (DNA): TGTGCCAGCAGTTTTGTGCTCTCCTACAATGAGCAGTTCTTC. The entire variable domain, with the rest obtained from reference TRBV28 and TRBJ2-1, is as follows: DVKVTQSSRYLVKRTGEKVFLECVQDMDHENMFWYRQDPGLGLRLIYFSYDVKMKEKGDIPEGYSVSREKKERFSLILESASTNQTSMYLCASSFVLSYNEQFFGPGTRLTVL.

This clonotype was found a few times. CDR3 amino acids: CASSQEFVTALLAGANVLTF. CDR3 nucleotide sequence: TGTGCCAGCAGCCAAGAATTCGTCACAGCTCTCCTCGCTGGGGCCAACGTCCTGACTTTC. This rearrangement joins TRBV14 to TRBJ2-6; D gene ambiguous. Germline CDR1 SGHDN, CDR2 FVKESK. CDR3 length equals 20 residues. Deletions cut 0 bases from V and 2 bases from J, with 20 bases between.

The J gene is TRBJ2-1, the V gene TRBV23-1; the D gene is possibly TRBD1 (6 bases). TRBV23-1 counts as an open reading frame of uncertain function. The CDR3 totals 15 residues. Trimming cost V 6 bases and J 0 bases, with 12 bases left between them. DNA for the CDR3: TGCGCCAGCAGGGTACAGGGAAGCTCCTACAATGAGCAGTTCTTC. Translation gives CASRVQGSSYNEQFF.

In this sample, this clonotype turned up a few times. The chain is built from TRBV7-8 and TRBJ2-3; 9 bases align to TRBD2. The CDR3 has 15 amino acids. In germline, CDR1 is SGHVS, CDR2 FQNEAQ. J gave up 1 base and V 6 bases, and 5 bases lay outside the gene matches. The CDR3 nucleotides are TGTGCCAGCAGAAAGCGGGAGGTTGGCACAGATACGCAGTATTTT. Amino acids: CASRKREVGTDTQYF.

V is TRBV7-2 and J is TRBJ1-1, with D hard to call. The V gene lost 5 bases and the J gene lost 1 base, with 11 bases spanning the gap. The CDR3 contains 14 residues. Germline CDR1 reads SGHTA; CDR2 reads FQGNSA. This CDR3 is CASSPGWTNTEAFF. The CDR3 bases are TGTGCCAGCAGCCCGGGGTGGACGAACACTGAAGCTTTCTTT. Full variable domain (outside the CDR3, taken from reference TRBV7-2 and TRBJ1-1): GAGVSQSPSNKVTEKGKDVELRCDPISGHTALYWYRQSLGQGLEFLIYFQGNSAPDKSGLPSDRFSAERTGGSVSTLTIQRTQQEDSAVYLCASSPGWTNTEAFFGQGTRLTVV.

The V and J genes are TRBV12-3 or TRBV12-4 and TRBJ1-5; 10 bases are a match to TRBD1. The ends lost 7 bases at V and 7 bases at J; junction bases unmatched: 16. This CDR3 has 17 amino acids. CDR3 in DNA: TGTGCCAGCACCCTCTTTACCGGGACAGGGGTTGTACAGCCCCAGCATTTT. Translated, it gives CASTLFTGTGVVQPQHF.

This sequence joins TRBV28 and TRBJ2-3; 15 bases line up with TRBD2. Germline CDR1 reads MDHEN; CDR2 reads SYDVKM. Unmatched junction bases numbered 10, after V lost 3 bases and J lost 6 bases. This CDR3 comprises 18 residues. CDR3 coding DNA: TGTGCCAGCAGTTTCCTTGGACTAGCGGGAGGGCCGCGGGATACGCAGTATTTT. It encodes CASSFLGLAGGPRDTQYF.

This clonotype was observed a handful of times. This chain uses TRBV12-3 or TRBV12-4 with TRBJ2-3; the match to TRBD2 covers 9 bases. V lost 6 bases and J lost 3; bases outside the gene matches: 4. CDR3 length: 14 amino acids. CDR3 amino acids: CASRIGLATDTQYF. The CDR3 nucleotides are TGTGCCAGCAGAATCGGACTAGCGACAGATACGCAGTATTTT.

Ten or more counts support this clonotype. The chain uses TRBV7-6 and TRBJ2-5, with D unclear. There are 16 residues in the CDR3. Deletions cut 2 bases from V and 4 bases from J, with 17 bases between. The germline CDR1 and CDR2 sequences are SGHVS and FNYEAQ. CDR3 bases: TGTGCCAGCAGCTTAAACGGCCCAATAAGAGGAGAGACCCAGTACTTC. As protein: CASSLNGPIRGETQYF.

This clonotype was seen once. The genes are TRBV6-5 and TRBJ2-1; 10 bases are a match to TRBD1. The trim removed 6 bases at V and 7 bases at J, leaving 9 bases unmatched. The CDR3 sequence is 15 residues long. Per the germline V gene, CDR1 is MNHEY and CDR2 is SVGAGI. The CDR3 loop reads CASRELDRGRNEQFF. The CDR3 region has the DNA TGTGCCAGCAGAGAACTCGACAGGGGGCGGAATGAGCAGTTCTTC.

In this sample, this clonotype turned up a few times. The J gene is TRBJ2-7, the V gene TRBV6-2 or TRBV6-3, with TRBD2 matching over 10 bases. V gave up 2 bases and J gave up 3 bases; unmatched junction bases: 16. This CDR3 region has 19 residues. Germline V gene data show CDR1 as MNHEY and CDR2 as SVGEGT. The CDR3 coding sequence is TGTGCCAGCAGTTACCCGGAATTGAGACTAGCGGGCCCGCTCTACGAGCAGTACTTC. Its translation is CASSYPELRLAGPLYEQYF.

This clonotype was picked up a small number of times. The J gene is TRBJ2-7, the V gene TRBV7-2; no clear D gene. Germline V gene lookup returns CDR1 SGHTA and CDR2 FQGNSA. The CDR3 totals 14 residues. The V end was cut by 1 base, the J end by 0 bases, with 7 bases between. This CDR3 is CASSLDSYSYEQYV. The CDR3 bases are TGTGCCAGCAGCTTAGACAGCTACTCCTACGAGCAGTACGTC.